These 13 T cell receptor beta chains share one sample of origin, sequenced in a study of blood T cell repertoires in COVID-19. The protocol was immunoSEQ multiplex PCR, while the TCRdb copy is restricted to in-frame clones and leaves out a portion. The data show under 35,000 clones, with 83% seen just once and about 25% held by the top ten. The source material was peripheral blood. Source of these receptors: a man aged 65 to 85 with active COVID-19.

The V gene is TRBV28, the J gene TRBJ2-7; 9 bases are shared with TRBD1. V lost 4 bases and J lost 5; bases outside the gene matches: 3. Germline V gene sequence: CDR1 MDHEN, CDR2 SYDVKM. CDR3 length: 13 amino acids. CDR3 sequence reads: CASSSGQGDEQYF. The CDR3 DNA is TGTGCCAGCAGTTCGGGACAGGGTGACGAGCAGTACTTC.

The chain is built from TRBV7-6 and TRBJ1-1; 8 bases are shared with TRBD1. Germline assignment: CDR1 SGHVS and CDR2 FNYEAQ. V trimming: 1 base; J trimming: 4 bases; junction bases outside the gene matches: 5. This CDR3 spans 15 amino acids. CDR3 in DNA: TGTGCCAGCAGCTTAGAGACAGGGGCCCCCACTGAAGCTTTCTTT. Residues: CASSLETGAPTEAFF.

The chain combines TRBV6-5 with TRBJ2-7; D possibly corresponds to TRBD1 (6 bases). This CDR3 spans 13 amino acids. V lost 3 bases and J lost 3, with 9 bases in between. The germline V gene has CDR1 MNHEY and CDR2 SVGAGI. The CDR3 DNA is TGTGCCAGCAGTTATGACAGGAACTACGAGCAGTACTTC. Translation: CASSYDRNYEQYF.

V usage is TRBV5-1 and J usage is TRBJ1-2; 9 bases fit TRBD1. In germline, CDR1 is SGHRS, CDR2 YFSETQ. The ends lost 0 bases at V and 5 bases at J; junction bases unmatched: 17. This CDR3 comprises 19 residues. In DNA, the CDR3 is TGCGCCAGCAGCTTGGATCTTAGGCGGGTACAGGGGGCATTGTATGGCTACACCTTC. It encodes CASSLDLRRVQGALYGYTF.

The J gene is TRBJ2-7, the V gene TRBV5-1; 8 positions match TRBD1. CDR3 size: 15 residues. Losses at the gene ends were 4 bases for V and 2 bases for J; bases not matched to a gene: 8. Germline V CDR1 and CDR2: SGHRS, YFSETQ. This CDR3 is CASSPGTGDAYEQYF. The CDR3 DNA is TGCGCCAGCAGCCCTGGGACAGGTGACGCCTACGAGCAGTACTTC.

The chain links TRBV5-4 to TRBJ2-5; 10 positions agree with TRBD1. This CDR3 comprises 16 residues. V dropped 3 bases and J dropped 1; count of bases not matched to a gene: 6. CDR1 and CDR2 from the germline V gene are SGHNT and YYREEE (reference sequence). CDR3 amino acids: CASSSPGQGSQETQYF. CDR3 nucleotide sequence: TGTGCCAGCAGCTCCCCGGGACAGGGGTCCCAAGAGACCCAGTACTTC.

J is TRBJ2-3 and V is TRBV5-1; TRBD2 agrees at 10 bases. Germline-derived CDR1 and CDR2 are SGHRS and YFSETQ. V lost 2 bases to trimming and J lost 5 bases; unmatched junction nucleotides: 11. CDR3 size: 17 residues. Here the CDR3 reads CASSLRDSGRNIDTQYF. The CDR3 coding sequence is TGCGCCAGCAGCTTAAGGGATAGCGGGAGGAATATAGATACGCAGTATTTT. Based on the CDR3 plus reference TRBV5-1 and TRBJ2-3, the full variable domain is KAGVTQTPRYLIKTRGQQVTLSCSPISGHRSVSWYQQTPGQGLQFLFEYFSETQRNKGNFPGRFSGRQFSNSRSEMNVSTLELGDSALYLCASSLRDSGRNIDTQYFGPGTRLTVL.

The chain recombines TRBV19 with TRBJ2-3; 9 nucleotides match TRBD2. Looked up from germline, CDR1 is LNHDA and CDR2 is SQIVND (reference sequence). Losses at the gene ends were 2 bases for V and 2 bases for J; bases not matched to a gene: 2. The length of the CDR3 is 15 residues. CDR3 loop: CASSILAGYTDTQYF. The DNA of the CDR3 is TGTGCCAGTAGTATACTAGCGGGGTACACAGATACGCAGTATTTT.

V usage is TRBV4-1 and J usage is TRBJ1-5, with TRBD1 matching over 7 bases. The CDR3 is 17 residues long. The junction had 7 bases not matched to a gene; V was cut back by 0 bases and J by 2 bases. Germline V CDR1 and CDR2: MGHRA, YSYEKL. The CDR3 loop reads CASSQDRDRDGNQPQHF. CDR3 sequence (DNA): TGCGCCAGCAGCCAAGATAGAGACAGGGACGGCAATCAGCCCCAGCATTTT.

The CDR3 loop reads CASSLAGREGEQYF. CDR3 sequence (DNA): TGCGCCAGCAGCTTGGCAGGCAGGGAGGGCGAGCAGTACTTC. The rearrangement uses TRBV5-1 and TRBJ2-7, with 7 bases matching TRBD2. Germline CDR1 SGHRS, CDR2 YFSETQ. J gave up 6 bases and V 0 bases, and 6 bases lay outside the gene matches. The CDR3 spans 14 residues.

This chain links TRBV5-6 with TRBJ2-7; 14 positions match TRBD2. Germline assignment: CDR1 SGHDT and CDR2 YYEEEE. CDR3 length equals 15 residues. V was clipped by 5 bases and J by 3 bases; unmatched bases: 4. In DNA, the CDR3 is TGTGCCAGCAGTGTTGGGACTAGCGGGAGCTACGAGCAGTACTTC. This sequence encodes CASSVGTSGSYEQYF.

The genes are TRBV5-1 and TRBJ2-3, with D possibly matching TRBD1 (5 bases). Germline assignment: CDR1 SGHRS and CDR2 YFSETQ. V lost 2 bases and J lost 1, with 17 bases in between. CDR3 size: 17 residues. The CDR3 bases are TGCGCCAGCAGCTTCGACAGCTCCCTCTACGGCACAGATACGCAGTATTTT. This codes for CASSFDSSLYGTDTQYF. The complete variable domain, with remaining parts taken from reference TRBV5-1 and TRBJ2-3, reads KAGVTQTPRYLIKTRGQQVTLSCSPISGHRSVSWYQQTPGQGLQFLFEYFSETQRNKGNFPGRFSGRQFSNSRSEMNVSTLELGDSALYLCASSFDSSLYGTDTQYFGPGTRLTVL.

V is TRBV3-1 (or the pseudogene TRBV3-2) and J is TRBJ2-7, with D unresolved. The CDR3 runs 12 residues. Trimming cost V 4 bases and J 6 bases, with 10 bases left between them. Germline V gene sequence: CDR1 LGHDT, CDR2 YNNKEL (reference sequence). The CDR3 DNA is TGTGCCAGCAGCCTACTGGTTGGCGAGCAGTACTTC. It encodes CASSLLVGEQYF.